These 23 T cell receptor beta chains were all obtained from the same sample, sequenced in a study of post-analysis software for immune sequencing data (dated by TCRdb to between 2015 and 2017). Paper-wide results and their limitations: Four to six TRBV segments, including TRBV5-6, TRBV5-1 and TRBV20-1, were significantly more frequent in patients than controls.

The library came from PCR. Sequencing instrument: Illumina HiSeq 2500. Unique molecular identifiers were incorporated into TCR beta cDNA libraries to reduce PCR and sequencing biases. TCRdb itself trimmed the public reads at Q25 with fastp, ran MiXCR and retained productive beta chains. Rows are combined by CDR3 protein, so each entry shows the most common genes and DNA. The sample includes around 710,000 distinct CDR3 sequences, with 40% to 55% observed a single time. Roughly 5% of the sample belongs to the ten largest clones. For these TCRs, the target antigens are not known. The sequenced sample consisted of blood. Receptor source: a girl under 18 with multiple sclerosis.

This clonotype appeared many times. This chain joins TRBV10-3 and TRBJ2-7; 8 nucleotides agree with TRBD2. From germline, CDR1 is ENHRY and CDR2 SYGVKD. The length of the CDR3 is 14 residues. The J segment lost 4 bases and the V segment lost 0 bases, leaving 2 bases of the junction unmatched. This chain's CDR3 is CAISESGGRYEQYF. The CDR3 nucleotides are TGTGCCATCAGTGAGTCGGGCGGGAGGTACGAGCAGTACTTC.

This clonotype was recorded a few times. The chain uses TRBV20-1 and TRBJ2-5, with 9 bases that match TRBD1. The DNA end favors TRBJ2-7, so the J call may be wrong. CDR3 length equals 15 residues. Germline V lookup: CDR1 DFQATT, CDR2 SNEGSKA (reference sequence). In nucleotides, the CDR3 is TGCAGTGCTAGCCGACCGACAGGGGGAGAGGTCGAGCAGTACTTC. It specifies CSASRPTGGEVEQYF.

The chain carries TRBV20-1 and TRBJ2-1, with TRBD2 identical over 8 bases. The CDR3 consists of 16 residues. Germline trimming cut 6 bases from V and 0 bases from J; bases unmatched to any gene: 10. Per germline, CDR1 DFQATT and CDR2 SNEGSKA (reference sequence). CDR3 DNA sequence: TGCAGTGCCCGAACTAGCGGTAGGACCTCCTACAATGAGCAGTTCTTC. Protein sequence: CSARTSGRTSYNEQFF.

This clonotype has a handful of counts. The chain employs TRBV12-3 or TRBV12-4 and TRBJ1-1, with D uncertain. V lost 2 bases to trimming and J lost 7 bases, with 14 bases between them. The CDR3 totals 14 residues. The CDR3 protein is CASSLRRQRVEAFF. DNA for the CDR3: TGTGCCAGCAGTTTACGCAGGCAGAGAGTTGAAGCTTTCTTT.

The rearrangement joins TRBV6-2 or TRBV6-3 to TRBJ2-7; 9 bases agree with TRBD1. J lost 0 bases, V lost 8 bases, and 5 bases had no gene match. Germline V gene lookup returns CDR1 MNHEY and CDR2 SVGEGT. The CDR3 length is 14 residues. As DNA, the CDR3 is TGTGCCAGCGCGAAGACAGGGGGCTCCTACGAGCAGTACTTC. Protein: CASAKTGGSYEQYF.

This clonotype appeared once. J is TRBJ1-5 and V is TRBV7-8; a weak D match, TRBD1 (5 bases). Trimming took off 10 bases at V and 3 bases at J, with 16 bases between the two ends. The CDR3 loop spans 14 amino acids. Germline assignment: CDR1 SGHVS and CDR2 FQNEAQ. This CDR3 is CATAGGRVNQPQHF. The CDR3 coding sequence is TGTGCCACCGCGGGGGGGAGAGTCAATCAGCCCCAGCATTTT.

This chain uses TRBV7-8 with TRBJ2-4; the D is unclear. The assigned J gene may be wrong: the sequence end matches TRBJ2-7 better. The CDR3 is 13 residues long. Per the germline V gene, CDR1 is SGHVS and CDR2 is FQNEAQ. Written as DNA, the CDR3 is TGTGCCAGCAGCTCAGAGTTGTTCTACGAGCAGTACTTC. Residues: CASSSELFYEQYF.

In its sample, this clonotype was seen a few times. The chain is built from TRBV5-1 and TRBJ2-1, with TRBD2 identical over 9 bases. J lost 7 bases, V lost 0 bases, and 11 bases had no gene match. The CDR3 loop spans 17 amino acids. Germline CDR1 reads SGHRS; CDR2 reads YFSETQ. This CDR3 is CASSLARAGGPGNEQFF. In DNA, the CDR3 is TGCGCCAGCAGCTTGGCTCGAGCGGGAGGCCCCGGAAATGAGCAGTTCTTC.

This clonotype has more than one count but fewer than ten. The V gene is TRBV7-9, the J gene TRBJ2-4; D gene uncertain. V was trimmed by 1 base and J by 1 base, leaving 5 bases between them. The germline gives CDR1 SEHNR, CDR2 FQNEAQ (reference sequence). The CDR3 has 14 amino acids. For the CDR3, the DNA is TGTGCCAGCAGCTTAGACTCGGCCAAAAACATTCAGTACTTC. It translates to CASSLDSAKNIQYF.

CDR3 sequence reads: CASTGTSARTDTQYF. In DNA, the CDR3 is TGTGCCAGCACCGGGACCAGCGCACGCACAGATACGCAGTATTTT. The J gene is TRBJ2-3, the V gene TRBV12-3 or TRBV12-4; possibly TRBD1 or TRBD2 for D (5 bases each). The CDR3 is 15 amino acids. Trimming left V 7 bases short and J 1 base short, with 15 bases between.

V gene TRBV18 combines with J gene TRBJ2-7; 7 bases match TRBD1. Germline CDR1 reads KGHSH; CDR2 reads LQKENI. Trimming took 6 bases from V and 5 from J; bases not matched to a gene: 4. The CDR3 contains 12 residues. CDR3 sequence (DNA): TGTGCCAGCTCGACAGGGTTCAACGAGCAGTACTTC. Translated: CASSTGFNEQYF.

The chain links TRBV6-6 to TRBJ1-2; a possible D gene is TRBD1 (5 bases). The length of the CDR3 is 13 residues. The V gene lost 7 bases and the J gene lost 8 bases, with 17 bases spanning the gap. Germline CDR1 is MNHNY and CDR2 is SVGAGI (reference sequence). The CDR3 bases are TGTGCCAGCAATTTGGACACCCTGAGAGGCTACACCTTC. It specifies CASNLDTLRGYTF.

For the CDR3, the DNA is TGTGCCAGCAGCTTAGAGACCAGCGGCCCCTACGAGCAGTACTTC. This encodes CASSLETSGPYEQYF. The chain recombines TRBV7-8 with TRBJ2-7; a possible D gene is TRBD2 (5 bases). The CDR3 consists of 15 residues. Looked up from germline, CDR1 is SGHVS and CDR2 is FQNEAQ. The V gene lost 1 base and the J gene lost 2 bases, with 12 bases spanning the gap.

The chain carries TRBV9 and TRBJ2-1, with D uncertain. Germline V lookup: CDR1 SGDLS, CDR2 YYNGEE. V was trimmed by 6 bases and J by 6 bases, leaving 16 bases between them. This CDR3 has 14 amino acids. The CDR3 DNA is TGTGCCAGCACCGGACCGTTACTTACCAATGAGCAGTTCTTC. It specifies CASTGPLLTNEQFF.

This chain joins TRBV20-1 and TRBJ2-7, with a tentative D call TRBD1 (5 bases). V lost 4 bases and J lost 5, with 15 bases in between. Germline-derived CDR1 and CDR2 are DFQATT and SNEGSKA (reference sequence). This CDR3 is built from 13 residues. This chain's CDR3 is CSAKQKGVHEQYF. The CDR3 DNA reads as TGCAGTGCTAAACAGAAAGGGGTCCACGAGCAGTACTTC.

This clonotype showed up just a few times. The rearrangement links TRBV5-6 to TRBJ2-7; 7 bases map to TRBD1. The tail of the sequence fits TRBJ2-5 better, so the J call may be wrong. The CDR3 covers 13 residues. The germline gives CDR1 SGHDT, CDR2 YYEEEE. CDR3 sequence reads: CASSADRAETQYF. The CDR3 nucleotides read TGTGCCAGCAGCGCCGACAGGGCGGAGACCCAGTACTTC.

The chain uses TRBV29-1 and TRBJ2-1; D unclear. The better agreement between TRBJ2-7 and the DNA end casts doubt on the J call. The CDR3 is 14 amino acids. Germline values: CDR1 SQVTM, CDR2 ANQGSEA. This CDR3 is CSVETWAVYNEQYF. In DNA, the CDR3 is TGCAGCGTTGAGACTTGGGCGGTATACAATGAGCAGTACTTC.

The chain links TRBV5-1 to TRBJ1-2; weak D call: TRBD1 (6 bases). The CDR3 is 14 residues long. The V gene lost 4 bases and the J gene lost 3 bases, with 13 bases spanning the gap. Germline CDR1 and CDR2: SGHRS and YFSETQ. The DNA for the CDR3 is TGCGCCAGCAGCCCGGAGACAGGTTACTATGGCTACACCTTC. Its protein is CASSPETGYYGYTF.

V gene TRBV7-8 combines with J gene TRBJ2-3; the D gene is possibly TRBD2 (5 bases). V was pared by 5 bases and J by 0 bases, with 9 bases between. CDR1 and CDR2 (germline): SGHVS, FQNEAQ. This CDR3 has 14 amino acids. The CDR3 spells CASSVRTSTDTQYF. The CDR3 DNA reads TGTGCCAGCAGCGTCAGGACTAGCACAGATACGCAGTATTTT.

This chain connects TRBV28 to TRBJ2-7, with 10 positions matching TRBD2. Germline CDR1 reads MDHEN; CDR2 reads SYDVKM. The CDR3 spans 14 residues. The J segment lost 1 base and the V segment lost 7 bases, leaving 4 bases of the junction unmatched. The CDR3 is CASNPSGGSYEQYF. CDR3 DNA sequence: TGTGCCAGCAACCCTAGCGGGGGTTCCTACGAGCAGTACTTC.

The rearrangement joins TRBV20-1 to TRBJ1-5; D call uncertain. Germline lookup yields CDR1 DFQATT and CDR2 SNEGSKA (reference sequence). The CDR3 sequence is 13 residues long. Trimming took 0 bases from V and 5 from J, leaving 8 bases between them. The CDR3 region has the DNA TGCAGTGCTAGAGAACAGCCTCATCAGCCCCAGCATTTT. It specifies CSAREQPHQPQHF.

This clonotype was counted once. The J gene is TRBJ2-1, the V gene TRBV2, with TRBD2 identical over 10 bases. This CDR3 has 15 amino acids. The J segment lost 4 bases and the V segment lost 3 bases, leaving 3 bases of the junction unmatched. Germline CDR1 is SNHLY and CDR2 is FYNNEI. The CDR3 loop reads CASSEKAGGYNEQFF. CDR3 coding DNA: TGTGCCAGCAGTGAGAAAGCGGGAGGGTACAATGAGCAGTTCTTC. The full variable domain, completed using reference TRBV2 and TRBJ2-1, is EPEVTQTPSHQVTQMGQEVILRCVPISNHLYFYWYRQILGQKVEFLVSFYNNEISEKSEIFDDQFSVERPDGSNFTLKIRSTKLEDSAMYFCASSEKAGGYNEQFFGPGTRLTVL.

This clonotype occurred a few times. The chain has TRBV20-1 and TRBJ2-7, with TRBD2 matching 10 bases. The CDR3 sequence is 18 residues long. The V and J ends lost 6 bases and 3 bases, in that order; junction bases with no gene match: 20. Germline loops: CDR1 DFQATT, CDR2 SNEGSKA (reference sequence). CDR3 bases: TGCAGTGCCTCCAGCGGGAGGGCCTCTGGGGGGAGGGTCTACGAGCAGTACTTC. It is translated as CSASSGRASGGRVYEQYF.